This TCR beta chain was captured in a study of T cells in Graves' hyperthyroidism and ophthalmopathy (dated by TCRdb to 2018 to 2020). In terms of the full investigation: Peripheral blood was sampled at the time of initial diagnosis, prior to any treatment. Prospective prediction of ophthalmopathy was tested in an independent validation cohort of approximately 18 hyperthyroidism patients and some 17 patients who later progressed to ophthalmopathy. After sampling, hyperthyroidism patients received methimazole starting at 30 mg daily, and ophthalmopathy patients received high-dose intravenous methylprednisolone. The roughly 100 discovery patients were randomly divided into training and test sets at a 7:3 ratio. A discovery cohort of 95 to 100 patients, about 40 with Graves' ophthalmopathy and more than 55 with stable Graves' hyperthyroidism, was used to find distinguishing TCR V-J signatures. The study also compared thyroid tissue and blood T-cell repertoires from a handful of Graves' hyperthyroidism patients. The paper describes TCR Vbeta CDR3 sequencing of about 140 peripheral blood samples, made up of 43 ophthalmopathy patients, 70 to 75 hyperthyroidism patients and approximately 17 progressor patients.

The TCR beta CDR3 regions were amplified from RNA transcripts. A first-round RT-PCR of the TCR CDR3 used the HTBI primer set with the Qiagen OneStep RT-PCR kit. A second multiplex PCR round built the libraries, followed by size selection and purification. Libraries were sequenced paired-end with 100 bp reads on an Illumina HiSeq2000. As for the authors' bioinformatics: SOAPnuke was used to process the raw data, removing reads that contained adapters or uncalled bases, had a mean Phred below 15, or lacked an exact match to the constant primer or identifier. High-quality paired reads were merged with COPE v1.2.5, and unique nucleotide sequences were defined as clonotypes. Clonotypes were aligned to IMGT TRBV, TRBD and TRBJ reference segments using MiTCR v1.1. The analysis was restricted to V-J combinations with a frequency above 0.0001, which together covered just over 98% of the repertoires. The TCS score was defined as F50 (clonal expansion) divided by E x V (chaos), with BLOSUM62-based TCRdist calculated between CDR3 peptides within each V-J. Welch's t-statistics and random forest reduced fewer than 600 V-J features to roughly 13, which were used in a naive Bayes classifier (R e1071). The raw public data were reprocessed by TCRdb itself: fastp quality trimming at Q25, MiXCR clonotype calling, in-frame beta chains only. Rows are unified per CDR3 protein, each entry keeping the most common DNA and genes. The V and J calls, along with clone size, are taken from TCRdb and not from the paper's own processing. Present in this sample are around 300,000 distinct CDR3 sequences, roughly 14% of which were seen just once. The ten largest account for almost 8% of the sample.

Hyperthyroidism patients were newly diagnosed, had a disease duration of under 2 months, and were aged 18 to 65 years. Any patient with an uncontrolled infection, another autoimmune disease, pregnancy or lactation was excluded. Diagnoses were established on the basis of clinical symptoms, serum thyroxine and TRAb, thyroid ultrasound, and orbital computed tomography. For progressor patients, blood was drawn at the first diagnosis of hyperthyroidism, before any ophthalmopathy symptoms had appeared. PBMCs were separated from roughly 9.6 ml of fresh peripheral blood using Ficoll-Paque density gradient centrifugation. Progressor patients were defined as those initially diagnosed with Graves' hyperthyroidism in whom ophthalmopathy developed during follow-up. Total RNA was extracted using Trizol reagent, and RNA quality was assessed on an Agilent 2100 Bioanalyzer. The CDR3 goes from the cysteine to the phenylalanine over 15 residues. Left in the record is the CDR3 DNA by itself, 45 bases read in frame from the first base. CDR1 MNHEY and CDR2 SVGEGT were looked up in the germline V gene. V is cut back by 6 bases and J by 4 bases, with 8 bases in the junction unmatched.

Worth noting for this clonotype: There is no known antigen for this receptor. Base quality data are lacking; no much larger clone is found one base away.

Overall study results and their limits: In validation, the model predicted progression to ophthalmopathy a median of 6.5 months before onset, with roughly 70% sensitivity and roughly 72% specificity. Most expanded thyroid clonotypes (frequency above 0.001) were also found in blood, which suggests that blood repertoires may mirror thyroid immune responses. Sample size was not statistically predetermined, and blinding of investigators to group allocation was not performed. A 13 V-J signature model separated ophthalmopathy from stable hyperthyroidism, with over 85% sensitivity and about 81% specificity in cross-validation and 80%/75% in testing.

The receptor was derived from a woman in her 30s with Graves' hyperthyroidism that later progressed to Graves' ophthalmopathy. The V and J genes are TRBV6-2 or TRBV6-3 and TRBJ2-7, with TRBD2 matching 11 junction bases. The sequenced sample was blood. The nucleotide sequence reads TGTGCCAGCAGCCGAATGACTAGCGGGACTTACGAGCAGTACTTC. This yields the protein CASSRMTSGTYEQYF.